The 16 T cell receptor beta chains given below trace back to one sample, sequenced in a study of T cell changes during pregnancy in multiple sclerosis. Profiling relied on immunoSEQ multiplex PCR, and the TCRdb table lists in-frame clones only, not all of them. The sample includes 57,000 or so clones, around 93% of them seen just once. The source was peripheral blood, collected after pregnancy. The source of these receptors is a female donor in good health, enrolled as a control in a pregnancy study.

CDR3 amino acids: CASSQTGSGKTQYF. CDR3 nucleotide sequence: TGCGCCAGCAGCCAGACAGGGTCGGGAAAGACCCAGTACTTC. The V gene is TRBV4-3, the J gene TRBJ2-5; TRBD1 matches at 7 bases. In germline, CDR1 is LGHNA, CDR2 YSLEER. The junction had 7 bases not matched to a gene; V was cut back by 3 bases and J by 6 bases. The CDR3 is made up of 14 amino acids.

The chain carries TRBV28 and TRBJ2-3; TRBD2 aligns across 9 bases. V was pared by 6 bases and J by 2 bases, with 12 bases of the junction left unmatched. This CDR3 spans 17 amino acids. CDR1 is MDHEN, CDR2 SYDVKM, per germline. For the CDR3, the DNA is TGTGCCAGCAGCCCCATTGGGACTAGCAGTCCCACAGATACGCAGTATTTT. Residues: CASSPIGTSSPTDTQYF.

This chain connects TRBV5-3 to TRBJ1-5; 7 bases match TRBD1. TRBV5-3 is reported as an ORF; its role is uncertain. V shed 5 bases, J shed 4 bases, and the junction held 9 bases outside the gene matches. The CDR3 sequence is 15 residues long. The CDR3 reads CARRKHRGPNQPQHF. CDR3 bases: TGTGCCAGAAGAAAACACAGGGGTCCAAATCAGCCCCAGCATTTT.

The CDR3 sequence is CSVGRGDGYGYTF. CDR3 DNA sequence: TGCAGCGTTGGTCGGGGGGATGGCTATGGCTACACCTTC. The chain couples TRBV29-1 to TRBJ1-2; maybe TRBD1 (5 bases). CDR1 is SQVTM, CDR2 ANQGSEA, per germline. The CDR3 extends over 13 amino acids. V was pared by 4 bases and J by 4 bases, with 13 bases between.

This sequence joins TRBV27 and TRBJ2-7; 11 bases agree with TRBD1. Losses at the gene ends were 4 bases for V and 3 bases for J; bases not matched to a gene: 2. This CDR3 region has 14 residues. In germline, CDR1 is MNHEY, CDR2 SMNVEV (reference sequence). CDR3 in DNA: TGTGCCAGCAGTTCCGGGACAGGGGGCTACGAGCAGTACTTC. Translation gives CASSSGTGGYEQYF.

This clone was detected only once. The J gene is TRBJ2-5, the V gene TRBV11-3, with TRBD1 identical over 9 bases. This CDR3 spans 16 amino acids. CDR1 is SGHNT, CDR2 YENEEA, per germline. The J segment lost 3 bases and the V segment lost 5 bases, leaving 10 bases of the junction unmatched. The CDR3 loop reads CASSDSQGAQEETQYF. CDR3 DNA sequence: TGTGCCAGCAGCGATTCACAGGGGGCGCAGGAAGAGACCCAGTACTTC.

This sequence joins TRBV7-6 and TRBJ2-7; 7 bases fit TRBD2. Per germline, CDR1 SGHVS and CDR2 FNYEAQ. V was clipped by 5 bases and J by 2 bases; unmatched bases: 3. The CDR3 is 13 amino acids. The CDR3 reads CASSEGRAYEQYF. CDR3 in DNA: TGTGCCAGCAGCGAGGGGAGGGCCTACGAGCAGTACTTC.

This rearrangement joins TRBV4-2 to TRBJ2-5; 10 bases align to TRBD2. J gave up 5 bases and V 0 bases, and 12 bases lay outside the gene matches. Germline V lookup: CDR1 LGHNA, CDR2 YNFKEQ. The CDR3 is 18 amino acids. CDR3 DNA sequence: TGTGCCAGCAGCCAAGATCGGGGTAGCGGGGGGCTCTTTGAGACCCAGTACTTC. It yields the protein CASSQDRGSGGLFETQYF.

J is TRBJ1-2 and V is TRBV2, with D perhaps TRBD1 (6 bases). This CDR3 region has 15 residues. V was pared by 8 bases and J by 4 bases, with 20 bases between. Per germline, CDR1 SNHLY and CDR2 FYNNEI. The CDR3 sequence: CASLKDRLGIYGYTF. CDR3 DNA: TGTGCCAGCCTTAAGGACAGACTTGGGATCTATGGCTACACCTTC.

The chain combines TRBV6-6 with TRBJ2-7; D might be TRBD1 (6 bases). Trimming removed 6 bases at V and 1 base at J, with 13 bases between. Per the germline V gene, CDR1 is MNHNY and CDR2 is SVGAGI (reference sequence). This CDR3 has 14 residues. As DNA, the CDR3 is TGTGCCAGCAGGGACAGTTTCCTTTCCTACGAGCAGTACTTC. Translated, it gives CASRDSFLSYEQYF.

V gene TRBV27 combines with J gene TRBJ2-2, with 8 bases identical to TRBD2. The germline V gene has CDR1 MNHEY and CDR2 SMNVEV (reference sequence). The V segment lost 6 bases and the J segment 4 bases; nucleotides outside the gene matches: 4. This CDR3 has 14 amino acids. Written as DNA, the CDR3 is TGTGCCAGCAGGGGACTAGGAGGCACCGGGGAGCTGTTTTTT. It translates to CASRGLGGTGELFF.

V is TRBV7-8 and J is TRBJ1-2; no clear D gene. Germline loops: CDR1 SGHVS, CDR2 FQNEAQ. V lost 1 base and J lost 8, with 11 bases in between. CDR3 length: 13 amino acids. The CDR3 bases are TGTGCCAGCAGCTTAGGAGAGGGTCGGGGCTACACCTTC. Translating it yields CASSLGEGRGYTF. Using reference TRBV7-8 and TRBJ1-2 for the parts outside the CDR3, the full variable domain is GAGVSQSPRYKVAKRGQDVALRCDPISGHVSLFWYQQALGQGPEFLTYFQNEAQLDKSGLPSDRFFAERPEGSVSTLKIQRTQQEDSAVYLCASSLGEGRGYTFGSGTRLTVV.

This chain links TRBV5-1 with TRBJ2-3, with D unclear. The CDR3 spans 15 residues. Trimming stripped 0 bases from V and 1 base from J, with 9 bases between. CDR1 and CDR2 from the germline V gene are SGHRS and YFSETQ. CDR3 DNA: TGCGCCAGCAGCTTGGAGACTGGCCGCACAGATACGCAGTATTTT. Protein sequence: CASSLETGRTDTQYF. Full variable domain (rest looked up from reference TRBV5-1 and TRBJ2-3): KAGVTQTPRYLIKTRGQQVTLSCSPISGHRSVSWYQQTPGQGLQFLFEYFSETQRNKGNFPGRFSGRQFSNSRSEMNVSTLELGDSALYLCASSLETGRTDTQYFGPGTRLTVL.

The CDR3 sequence: CASSGLLVKTQYF. Written as DNA, the CDR3 is TGTGCCAGCAGCGGACTTCTTGTCAAGACCCAGTACTTC. The chain has TRBV5-6 and TRBJ2-5, with D possibly matching TRBD2 (5 bases). Between the trimmed V and J ends, which lost 4 bases and 6 bases, there was a span of 13 bases. This CDR3 spans 13 amino acids. The germline CDR1 and CDR2 sequences are SGHDT and YYEEEE.

The V call is TRBV5-1, the J call TRBJ1-4; 9 nucleotides match TRBD1. The CDR3 is 17 residues long. CDR1 is SGHRS, CDR2 YFSETQ, per germline. J lost 11 bases, V lost 3 bases, and 17 bases had no gene match. CDR3 amino acids: CASSSSPTGTGPDKLFF. The CDR3 DNA reads TGCGCCAGCAGCTCCTCACCAACCGGGACAGGGCCTGACAAACTGTTTTTT.

V and J are TRBV27 and TRBJ2-7; weak D call: TRBD2 (7 bases). Per the germline V gene, CDR1 is MNHEY and CDR2 is SMNVEV (reference sequence). CDR3 length: 13 amino acids. The V and J ends lost 6 bases and 7 bases respectively, with 16 bases between them. The CDR3 coding sequence is TGTGCCAGCAGACAGGGAGGGAGTCGGGAGCAGTACTTC. Protein product: CASRQGGSREQYF.